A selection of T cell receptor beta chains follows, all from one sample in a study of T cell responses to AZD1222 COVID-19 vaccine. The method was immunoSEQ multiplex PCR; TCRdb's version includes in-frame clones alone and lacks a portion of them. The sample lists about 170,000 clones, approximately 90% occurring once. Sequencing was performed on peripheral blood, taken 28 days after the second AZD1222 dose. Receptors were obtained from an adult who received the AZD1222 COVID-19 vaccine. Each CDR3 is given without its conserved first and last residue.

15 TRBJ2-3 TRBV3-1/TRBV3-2 ASSQISGVSSTDTQY
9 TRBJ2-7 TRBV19 ASSIGYEQY
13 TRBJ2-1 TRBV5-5 ASSFRLADYNEQF
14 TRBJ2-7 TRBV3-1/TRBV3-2 ASSQGGGGFSYEQY
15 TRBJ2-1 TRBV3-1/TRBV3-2 ASSLYAGGGSYNEQF
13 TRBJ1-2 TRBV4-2 ASSQEEGANYGYT
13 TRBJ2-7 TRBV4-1 ASSQVVTGSYEQY
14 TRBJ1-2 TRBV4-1 ASSQAPGQPRYGYT
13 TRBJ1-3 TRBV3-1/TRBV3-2 ASSQDTFSGNTIY
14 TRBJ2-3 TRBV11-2 ASSQTSGGFTDTQY
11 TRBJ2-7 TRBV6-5 ASSYGQTYEQY
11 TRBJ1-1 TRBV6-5 ASSRTPLTEAF
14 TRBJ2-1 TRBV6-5 ASSYSNVGLGNEQF
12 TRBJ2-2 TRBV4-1 ASSHVASTGELF
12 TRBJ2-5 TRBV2 ASRLAGGQETQY
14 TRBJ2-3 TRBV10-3 AISESAAGGTDTQY
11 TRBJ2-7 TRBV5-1 ASARDYPYEQY
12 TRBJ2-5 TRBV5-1 ASSADPSRETQY
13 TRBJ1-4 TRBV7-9 ASSTHRTTNEKLF
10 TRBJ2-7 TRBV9 ASSRGTYEQY
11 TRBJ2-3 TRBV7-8 ASSPRSGDTQY
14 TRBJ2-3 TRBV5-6 ASSLDLSGPSDTQY
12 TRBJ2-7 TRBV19 ASSGVGGPYEQY
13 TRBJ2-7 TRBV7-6 ASSAWEGSSYEQY
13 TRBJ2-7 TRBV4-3 ASSQQVGGPNEQY
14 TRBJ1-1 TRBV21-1 ASRTEKETGRTEAF
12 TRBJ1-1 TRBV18 ASSPLLEGTEAF
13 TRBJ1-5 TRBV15 ATRAVGGLNQPQH
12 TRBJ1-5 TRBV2 ASSDGEESQPQH
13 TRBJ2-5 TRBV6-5 ASSYYAGGSETQY
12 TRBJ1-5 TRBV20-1 SASMGPSNQPQH
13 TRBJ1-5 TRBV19 ASSIETGPYQPQH
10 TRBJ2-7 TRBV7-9 ASSPGGREQY